What follows describes a single T cell receptor (beta chain). No antigen is known for it. Preparation of the TCRbeta library involved a method that used unique molecular identifiers. One entry per CDR3 protein results from TCRdb running MiXCR on the PCR reads. The sample includes approximately 270,000 distinct CDR3 sequences, more than 20% of them seen just once. This record comes from a study of T-cell reconstitution after alpha-beta-depleted transplantation in children. The germline gives CDR1 KGHSH, CDR2 LQKENI. This CDR3 contains 15 residues. V was trimmed by 2 bases and J by 2 bases, leaving 13 bases between them. General study results and limits: Several hundred expanded graft clones reportedly were the source of alpha-beta T cells about two months after transplant.

This chain uses TRBV18 with TRBJ2-7, with D maybe TRBD1 (6 bases). The material was PBMCs, mostly from graft donor cells, obtained 360 days after TCRalphabeta/CD19-depleted stem cell transplant. The TCR sequence derives from a female patient under 10 years old who had a stem cell transplant for congenital amegakaryocytic thrombocytopenia, so the T cells may come from the graft donor. This CDR3 reads CASSPGGAQAYEQYF. DNA for the CDR3: TGTGCCAGCTCACCAGGGGGCGCTCAAGCCTACGAGCAGTACTTC.